This entry describes one T cell receptor beta chain. The antigen it binds to is not known. Within one base of it there is no much larger clone, and no base qualities were kept. The data derive from a study of CD8 T cells in Susac syndrome (dated by TCRdb to about 2019). As for the study more broadly: The study used repertoire sequencing to test whether antigen drove CD8+ T cell activation and differentiation in Susac syndrome.

For this chain, trimming is 1 base at the V end and 0 bases at the J end, and the number of junction bases without a gene match is 2. The CDR3 sequence holds 16 residues, the cysteine and phenylalanine included. Only the CDR3 DNA stays, 48 bases, in frame from base 1. CDR1 and CDR2, per the germline V gene (reference sequence), are MNHEY and SMNVEV. General study outcomes and caveats: The number of individuals in the TCR sequencing and HLA analysis was recognized as being relatively small.

RNA was extracted using the RNeasy kit, and roughly 0.5 to 1 microgram was reverse transcribed with random hexamers. The immunoSEQ multiplex PCR assay, covering 54 Vbeta and 13 Jbeta segments, was used to amplify TCR beta CDR3 regions. PCR amplification bias was corrected by using a synthetic template baseline for primer optimization and computational correction. The paper's processing steps were these. Only productive sequences were kept, with reads annotated to V, D and J genes according to IMGT and analyzed in immunoSEQ Analyzer. To calculate clonality, Shannon entropy was normalized by log2 of the number of productive unique sequences and then subtracted from one. For each patient and control, public and private clones were evaluated among the 100 most prevalent clones. Susac-specific clones were defined as absent from healthy and MS cohorts, around 1,000 published viral clones and other ImmuneACCESS disease sequences. TCRdb reanalyzed the raw reads on its own, using fastp at Q25 for trimming and MiXCR for clone calling, and kept in-frame beta chains. Rows matching on CDR3 protein sequence are summarized as one entry with the most common DNA and genes. TCRdb, not the original authors, processed these V and J calls. The sample table lists 200,000 to 300,000 distinct CDR3 sequences, 85% to 95% of them with a count of one. The ten largest clones capture roughly 0.072% of the sample.

Peripheral blood CD8+ and CD4+ T cells from healthy donors, Susac syndrome patients and multiple sclerosis patients were profiled using high-throughput TCR beta sequencing. Multiple sclerosis controls were treatment-naive patients with stable or active relapsing-remitting disease fulfilling revised McDonald criteria. Bulk CD8+ and CD4+ T cells were purified by magnetic negative isolation, while CD8+ TEMRA cells were enriched using FACS. Blood was drawn into EDTA tubes, processed within 24 hours, and PBMCs were isolated by density gradient centrifugation. PBMCs intended for TCR sequencing were cryopreserved in liquid nitrogen and were subsequently thawed in a 37 degrees C water bath. A purity of at least 90% was achieved for sorted or isolated CD4+, CD8+ and CD8+ TEMRA cells.

The receptor chain draws on TRBV27 and TRBJ2-2, with 7 bases in between that match TRBD2. The sequence was obtained from a human donor with multiple sclerosis. The sequenced sample consisted of CD4+ T cells from PBMCs. The nucleotide sequence reads TGTGCCAGCAGTTTATTCCTAGCGGCGAACACCGGGGAGCTGTTTTTT. This sequence encodes CASSLFLAANTGELFF.